Listed below are T cell receptor beta chains from one sample, sequenced in a study of CD8+ T cells in alopecia areata. Libraries were prepared by immunoSEQ multiplex PCR; TCRdb keeps only in-frame clonotypes and omits some of them. In the table there are some 150,000 clones, roughly 80% of which are singletons. The specimen was CD8+ T cells sorted from blood, collected at week 4, from a patient treated with tofacitinib. These receptors all stem from a human donor with alopecia areata. Both conserved end residues are part of each CDR3. The order of the fields is D gene, clone size, CDR3 length, V gene, J gene, CDR3 protein, CDR3 DNA. The D gene is left open where the match is weak. Expanded clones get a size class; other rows say once, few or many, or leave the size out.

d_gene: NA; abundance: few; len: 12; v_gene: TRBV4-1; j_gene: TRBJ2-1; CDR3aa: CASTDSYNEQFF; CDR3nt: TGCGCCAGCACCGACTCCTACAATGAGCAGTTCTTC
d_gene: NA; abundance: few; len: 14; v_gene: TRBV27; j_gene: TRBJ2-4; CDR3aa: CASSPRDNLNIQYF; CDR3nt: TGTGCCAGCAGTCCAAGAGACAACCTAAACATTCAGTACTTC
d_gene: TRBD2; abundance: NA; len: 15; v_gene: TRBV4-3; j_gene: TRBJ2-7; CDR3aa: CASSPSIAGGHEQYF; CDR3nt: TGCGCCAGCAGCCCCTCCATAGCGGGGGGCCACGAGCAGTACTTC
d_gene: NA; abundance: NA; len: 12; v_gene: TRBV5-6; j_gene: TRBJ1-1; CDR3aa: CASSLASTEAFF; CDR3nt: TGTGCCAGCAGCTTAGCGAGCACTGAAGCTTTCTTT
d_gene: NA; abundance: NA; len: 15; v_gene: TRBV7-9; j_gene: TRBJ1-1; CDR3aa: CASSLAIGEATEAFF; CDR3nt: TGTGCCAGCAGCTTAGCCATAGGGGAGGCGACTGAAGCTTTCTTT
d_gene: NA; abundance: NA; len: 13; v_gene: TRBV4-1; j_gene: TRBJ2-3; CDR3aa: CASSQSNMVTQYF; CDR3nt: TGCGCCAGCAGCCAATCGAATATGGTTACGCAGTATTTT
d_gene: NA; abundance: NA; len: 13; v_gene: TRBV27; j_gene: TRBJ2-7; CDR3aa: CASSLQGSYEQYF; CDR3nt: TGTGCCAGCAGTCTCCAGGGATCATACGAGCAGTACTTC
d_gene: NA; abundance: NA; len: 15; v_gene: TRBV15; j_gene: TRBJ2-7; CDR3aa: CATSRDRKGLYEQYF; CDR3nt: TGTGCCACCAGCAGAGATAGGAAAGGCCTCTACGAGCAGTACTTC
d_gene: NA; abundance: NA; len: 14; v_gene: TRBV7-9; j_gene: TRBJ1-2; CDR3aa: CASSLWSQLYGYTF; CDR3nt: TGTGCCAGCAGCTTATGGTCACAGCTGTATGGCTACACCTTC
d_gene: NA; abundance: NA; len: 15; v_gene: TRBV6-5; j_gene: TRBJ1-5; CDR3aa: CASSYGVGSNQPQHF; CDR3nt: TGTGCCAGCAGTTATGGGGTCGGTTCCAATCAGCCCCAGCATTTT
d_gene: NA; abundance: NA; len: 15; v_gene: TRBV4-1; j_gene: TRBJ1-5; CDR3aa: CASSQDRSTNQPQHF; CDR3nt: TGCGCCAGCAGCCAAGATCGGAGCACCAATCAGCCCCAGCATTTT
d_gene: NA; abundance: NA; len: 14; v_gene: TRBV10-2; j_gene: TRBJ2-2; CDR3aa: CATDPGLKAGELFF; CDR3nt: TGCGCCACTGACCCGGGTCTTAAGGCCGGGGAGCTGTTTTTT
d_gene: NA; abundance: NA; len: 14; v_gene: TRBV4-3; j_gene: TRBJ2-3; CDR3aa: CASSQERTTDTQYF; CDR3nt: TGCGCCAGCAGCCAAGAACGGACCACAGATACGCAGTATTTT
d_gene: NA; abundance: NA; len: 13; v_gene: TRBV29-1; j_gene: TRBJ2-5; CDR3aa: CSVEWLSEETQYF; CDR3nt: TGCAGCGTTGAATGGCTATCAGAAGAGACCCAGTACTTC
d_gene: NA; abundance: once; len: 14; v_gene: TRBV6-5; j_gene: TRBJ1-5; CDR3aa: CASRLTESNQPQHF; CDR3nt: TGTGCCAGCAGGCTGACAGAGAGCAATCAGCCCCAGCATTTT
d_gene: TRBD1; abundance: NA; len: 16; v_gene: TRBV4-2; j_gene: TRBJ2-1; CDR3aa: CASSQTSGTGDNEQFF; CDR3nt: TGTGCCAGCAGCCAAACCTCCGGGACAGGTGACAATGAGCAGTTCTTC
d_gene: TRBD1; abundance: NA; len: 16; v_gene: TRBV4-2; j_gene: TRBJ2-3; CDR3aa: CASSQARTGGTDTQYF; CDR3nt: TGTGCCAGCAGCCAAGCTCGAACAGGGGGCACAGATACGCAGTATTTT
d_gene: NA; abundance: NA; len: 15; v_gene: TRBV6-1; j_gene: TRBJ2-6; CDR3aa: CASSGLGAGANVLTF; CDR3nt: TGTGCCAGCAGTGGACTAGGGGCTGGGGCCAACGTCCTGACTTTC
d_gene: NA; abundance: NA; len: 13; v_gene: TRBV7-2; j_gene: TRBJ1-1; CDR3aa: CASSPQEGTEAFF; CDR3nt: TGTGCCAGCAGCCCCCAGGAGGGTACTGAAGCTTTCTTT
d_gene: NA; abundance: NA; len: 16; v_gene: TRBV28; j_gene: TRBJ1-2; CDR3aa: CASSPPPVEGLSGYTF; CDR3nt: TGTGCCAGCAGTCCGCCGCCCGTGGAAGGGTTGAGCGGCTACACCTTC
d_gene: NA; abundance: NA; len: 15; v_gene: TRBV5-1; j_gene: TRBJ2-1; CDR3aa: CASSLAGKSGHEQFF; CDR3nt: TGCGCCAGCAGCTTGGCCGGTAAATCGGGGCATGAGCAGTTCTTC
d_gene: NA; abundance: NA; len: 13; v_gene: TRBV27; j_gene: TRBJ1-1; CDR3aa: CASSLSVFTEAFF; CDR3nt: TGTGCCAGCAGTTTATCGGTTTTCACTGAAGCTTTCTTT
d_gene: NA; abundance: NA; len: 15; v_gene: TRBV7-6; j_gene: TRBJ2-1; CDR3aa: CASSFGPGSYNEQFF; CDR3nt: NA
d_gene: TRBD1; abundance: few; len: 17; v_gene: TRBV7-2; j_gene: TRBJ2-2; CDR3aa: CASSPAPGQGTTGELFF; CDR3nt: TGTGCCAGCAGTCCAGCCCCGGGACAGGGTACCACCGGGGAGCTGTTTTTT
d_gene: NA; abundance: NA; len: 15; v_gene: TRBV5-4; j_gene: TRBJ2-6; CDR3aa: CASSLVGTGANVLTF; CDR3nt: TGTGCCAGCAGCTTGGTCGGGACTGGGGCCAACGTCCTGACTTTC
d_gene: NA; abundance: NA; len: 15; v_gene: TRBV5-6; j_gene: TRBJ1-5; CDR3aa: CASSLAGGSNQPQHF; CDR3nt: TGTGCCAGCAGCTTGGCTGGCGGTAGCAATCAGCCCCAGCATTTT
d_gene: TRBD1; abundance: NA; len: 17; v_gene: TRBV4-1; j_gene: TRBJ2-5; CDR3aa: CASSPTLRQGVLETQYF; CDR3nt: TGCGCCAGCAGCCCAACATTACGGCAGGGGGTCTTGGAGACCCAGTACTTC
d_gene: NA; abundance: NA; len: 13; v_gene: TRBV7-9; j_gene: TRBJ1-5; CDR3aa: CASSTDPDQPQHF; CDR3nt: TGTGCCAGCAGCACCGACCCTGATCAGCCCCAGCATTTT
d_gene: NA; abundance: NA; len: 16; v_gene: TRBV4-1; j_gene: TRBJ2-7; CDR3aa: CASSLTSGTPSYEQYF; CDR3nt: TGCGCCAGCAGCTTAACCTCCGGGACACCCTCCTACGAGCAGTACTTC
d_gene: TRBD1; abundance: NA; len: 14; v_gene: TRBV2; j_gene: TRBJ1-6; CDR3aa: CASRATGGDSPLHF; CDR3nt: TGTGCCAGCAGGGCGACAGGGGGTGATTCACCCCTCCACTTT
d_gene: NA; abundance: NA; len: 11; v_gene: TRBV10-1; j_gene: TRBJ2-1; CDR3aa: CASSEGNEQFF; CDR3nt: TGCGCCAGCAGCGAAGGAAATGAGCAGTTCTTC
d_gene: TRBD2; abundance: once; len: 16; v_gene: TRBV9; j_gene: TRBJ2-2; CDR3aa: CASSPRASGANGELFF; CDR3nt: TGTGCCAGCAGCCCCCGGGCTAGCGGGGCGAACGGGGAGCTGTTTTTT
d_gene: NA; abundance: NA; len: 15; v_gene: TRBV5-8; j_gene: TRBJ2-1; CDR3aa: CASSLKRRSYNEQFF; CDR3nt: TGTGCCAGCAGCTTAAAGCGTCGCTCCTACAATGAGCAGTTCTTC
d_gene: NA; abundance: NA; len: 16; v_gene: TRBV7-9; j_gene: TRBJ2-3; CDR3aa: CASSPRDGPSTDTQYF; CDR3nt: TGTGCCAGCAGCCCCAGGGACGGCCCCAGCACAGATACGCAGTATTTT
d_gene: NA; abundance: NA; len: 11; v_gene: TRBV29-1; j_gene: TRBJ1-1; CDR3aa: CLVGGSTEAFF; CDR3nt: TGTCTAGTAGGGGGAAGTACTGAAGCTTTCTTT